This T cell receptor beta chain comes out of a study of human T cells and chemical hapten exposure. Germline CDR1 and CDR2: LGHNA and YNFKEQ. V was cut by 0 bases and J by 0 bases, with 5 bases left in between. The CDR3 contains 14 residues. Indicated time point: pre-sensitization, week 0. Sample treatment: therapeutic diphenylcyclopropenone sensitization with weekly scalp DPC. TCRdb redid the calling of the RACE reads with MiXCR, one entry per CDR3 protein. The sample records 250,000 or so distinct CDR3 sequences, more than 6.5% being singletons. The source material was whole blood, sampled in connection with sensitization to the hapten diphenylcyclopropenone (DPC). The receptor's source is a woman between 40 and 50 years old with alopecia areata. Some clones in this sample may be carry-over from other donors' samples. This chain uses TRBV4-2 with TRBJ1-2, with D uncertain. CDR3 protein: CASSQEQSNYGYTF. The CDR3 bases are TGTGCCAGCAGCCAAGAGCAATCTAACTATGGCTACACCTTC.